This is a list of T cell receptor beta chains from one sample in a study of T cell responses to AZD1222 COVID-19 vaccine. Assay: immunoSEQ multiplex PCR; the TCRdb copy retains only in-frame clones and omits some. The data contain approximately 100,000 clones, about 90% of them singletons. This material consisted of peripheral blood, taken on day 0 of AZD1222 vaccination. All receptors come from an adult in good health. CDR3s include the opening cysteine and the closing phenylalanine or tryptophan. A D gene is named only where the DNA matches it firmly. Expanded clones are given a class, and other clones once, few, many or no size at all.

clone_size cdr3_length d_call j_call v_call cdr3_aa cdr3_nt
once 12 - TRBJ2-3 TRBV19 CASSIRGDTQYF TGTGCCAGTAGTATAAGGGGAGATACGCAGTATTTT
- 15 TRBD2 TRBJ2-7 TRBV4-2 CASSQGDSGGVEQYF TGTGCCAGCAGCCAAGGAGATAGCGGGGGCGTCGAGCAGTACTTC
- 20 TRBD2 TRBJ2-4 TRBV4-2 CASSQVQGLAGGRAKNIQYF TGTGCCAGCAGCCAAGTCCAGGGACTAGCGGGGGGGCGGGCCAAAAACATTCAGTACTTC
once 16 TRBD1 TRBJ1-2 TRBV24-1 CATSDSRTGLGYGYTF TGTGCCACCAGTGATTCTAGGACAGGGTTAGGCTATGGCTACACCTTC
- 16 TRBD1 TRBJ2-2 TRBV24-1 CATSDSGTGLSGELFF TGTGCCACCAGTGACTCCGGGACAGGGTTGTCCGGGGAGCTGTTTTTT
- 14 TRBD1 TRBJ1-6 TRBV14 CASSQVDRASPLHF TGTGCCAGCAGCCAAGTTGACAGGGCTTCACCCCTCCACTTT
- 19 TRBD2 TRBJ2-3 TRBV28 CASSQATGLAGGLPDTQYF TGTGCCAGCAGTCAAGCTACGGGACTAGCGGGGGGGCTCCCAGATACGCAGTATTTT
- 13 - TRBJ1-1 TRBV6-5 CASSWGQPAEAFF TGTGCCAGCAGTTGGGGACAACCAGCTGAAGCTTTCTTT
- 13 - TRBJ1-1 TRBV7-3 CASSLGGGAEAFF TGTGCCAGCAGCTTAGGAGGTGGGGCTGAAGCTTTCTTT
- 17 - TRBJ2-6 TRBV23-1 CASWNRVQNSGANVLTF TGCGCCAGCTGGAACCGGGTCCAAAACTCTGGGGCCAACGTCCTGACTTTC
- 17 TRBD1 TRBJ1-4 TRBV18 CASSPPASTGANEKLFF TGTGCCAGCTCACCACCGGCCTCGACAGGGGCTAATGAAAAACTGTTTTTT
- 15 TRBD1 TRBJ1-5 TRBV2 CASSEGQGGGQPQHF TGTGCCAGCAGTGAAGGCCAGGGGGGTGGTCAGCCCCAGCATTTT
- 17 - TRBJ1-6 TRBV30 CAWSLPGGDEVNSPLHF TGTGCCTGGAGTTTACCCGGGGGAGATGAGGTGAATTCACCCCTCCACTTT
- 15 - TRBJ2-5 TRBV5-1 CASNHRGGDSETQYF TGCGCCAGCAACCACAGGGGGGGAGATTCGGAGACCCAGTACTTC
- 15 - TRBJ2-3 TRBV5-1 CASSLGVGRTDTQYF TGCGCCAGCAGCTTGGGCGTGGGCAGGACAGATACGCAGTATTTT
- 13 - TRBJ2-7 TRBV27 CASSRGPTREQYF TGTGCCAGCAGTAGGGGACCTACTAGGGAGCAGTACTTC
- 15 TRBD1 TRBJ2-7 TRBV5-6 CASSFGAGTAYEQYF TGTGCCAGCAGCTTTGGGGCCGGGACAGCCTACGAGCAGTACTTC
- 13 - TRBJ2-1 TRBV7-2 CASRGPSYNEQFF TGTGCCAGCAGAGGGCCTTCCTACAATGAGCAGTTCTTC
- 12 - TRBJ2-2 TRBV28 CASMPNTGELFF TGTGCCAGCATGCCGAACACCGGGGAGCTGTTTTTT
- 12 - TRBJ1-1 TRBV27 CASSSGLTEAFF TGTGCCAGCAGTTCGGGGCTCACTGAAGCTTTCTTT
- 14 TRBD2 TRBJ2-7 TRBV19 CASSTSGDSYEQYF TGTGCCAGCTCCACTAGCGGGGATTCCTACGAGCAGTACTTC
- 15 TRBD1 TRBJ1-2 TRBV3-1/TRBV3-2 CASSPTGAPGNGYTF TGTGCCAGCAGCCCTACAGGGGCCCCTGGGAATGGCTACACCTTC
- 13 - TRBJ2-3 TRBV27 CASRGWGTDTQYF TGTGCCAGCAGGGGGTGGGGCACAGATACGCAGTATTTT
- 15 - TRBJ2-1 TRBV28 CASSFSRAGYNEQFF TGTGCCAGCAGTTTCAGCAGGGCTGGATACAATGAGCAGTTCTTC
- 16 - TRBJ2-7 TRBV9 CASSVGGGRNSYEQYF TGTGCCAGCAGCGTAGGAGGGGGACGGAACTCCTACGAGCAGTACTTC